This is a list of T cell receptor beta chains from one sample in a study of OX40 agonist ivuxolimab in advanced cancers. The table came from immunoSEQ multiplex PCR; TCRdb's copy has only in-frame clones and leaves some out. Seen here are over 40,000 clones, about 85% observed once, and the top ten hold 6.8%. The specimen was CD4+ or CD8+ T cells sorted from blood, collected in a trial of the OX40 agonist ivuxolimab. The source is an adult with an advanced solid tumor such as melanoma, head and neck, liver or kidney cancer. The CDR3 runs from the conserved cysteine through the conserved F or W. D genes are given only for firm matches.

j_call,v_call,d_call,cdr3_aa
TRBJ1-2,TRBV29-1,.,CSVGGGVYGYTF
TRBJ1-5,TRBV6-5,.,CASNAVNQPQHF
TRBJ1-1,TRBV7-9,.,CASSFSGGSEAFF
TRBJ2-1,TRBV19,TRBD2,CASSRIPGLAGEQFF
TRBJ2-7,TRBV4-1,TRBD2,CASSQGPGLAALEQYF
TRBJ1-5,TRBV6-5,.,CASSLRWGGDQPQHF
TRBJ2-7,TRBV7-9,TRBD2,CASSLTPGLALGEQYF
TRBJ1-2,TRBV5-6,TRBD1,CASSLYRGQGGHGYTF
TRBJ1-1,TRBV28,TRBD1,CASSLLDRANTEAFF
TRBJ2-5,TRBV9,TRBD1,CASSVGRTGVGEQYF
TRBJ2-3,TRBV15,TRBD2,CATSREIAGVLDTQYF
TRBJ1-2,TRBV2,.,CASSPPGGPYGYTF
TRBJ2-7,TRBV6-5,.,CASSQYRALTYEQYF
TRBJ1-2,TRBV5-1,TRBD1,CASSSGGTGGRGYTF
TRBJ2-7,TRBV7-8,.,CASSSRDDSYEQYF
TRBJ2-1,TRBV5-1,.,CASSLGPSLSYNEQFF
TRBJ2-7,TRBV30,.,CASSRGNRYEQYF
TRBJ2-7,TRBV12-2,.,CASRLNQGTLSYEQYF
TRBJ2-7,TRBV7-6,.,CASSLSTSGGYEQYF
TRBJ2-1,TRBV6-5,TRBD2,CASSFGLANEQFF
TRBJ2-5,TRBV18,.,CASSLYQETQYF
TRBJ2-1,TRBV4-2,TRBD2,CASSPGLADDNEQFF
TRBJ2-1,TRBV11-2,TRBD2,CASSLTGLARINEQFF
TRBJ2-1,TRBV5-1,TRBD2,CASSFLAGSLVGDNEQFF
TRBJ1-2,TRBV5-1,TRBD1,CASSPGGTGGFGYGYTF
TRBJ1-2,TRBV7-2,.,CASTPEVYYGYTF
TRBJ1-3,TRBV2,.,CASGAYVSGNTIYF
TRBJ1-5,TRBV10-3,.,CAISAGEYSNQPQHF
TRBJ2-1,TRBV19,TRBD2,CASSIEGPSGRGDEQFF
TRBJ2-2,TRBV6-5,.,CASSRSGTNTGELFF
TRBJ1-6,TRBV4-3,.,CASSLEGENSPLHF
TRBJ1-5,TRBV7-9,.,CASSLEAGQPQHF
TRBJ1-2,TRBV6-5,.,CASSYSGGARGYTF
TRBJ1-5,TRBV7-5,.,CASSFSGSQPQHF
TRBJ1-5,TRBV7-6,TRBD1,CASSLGQGLGNQPQHF
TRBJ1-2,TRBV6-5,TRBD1,CASSYVRQGRGGYTF
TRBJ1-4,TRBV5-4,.,CASSLKATNEKLFF
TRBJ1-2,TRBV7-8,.,CASSLQDYGYTF
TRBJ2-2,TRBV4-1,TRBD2,CASSQLTSGRNTGELFF
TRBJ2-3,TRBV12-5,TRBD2,CASGGRVALGDTQYF
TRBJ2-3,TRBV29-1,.,CSAGAGSDTQYF
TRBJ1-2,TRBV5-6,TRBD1,CASSLGITGGLGYGYTF
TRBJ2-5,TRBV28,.,CASSLPSRRGQYF